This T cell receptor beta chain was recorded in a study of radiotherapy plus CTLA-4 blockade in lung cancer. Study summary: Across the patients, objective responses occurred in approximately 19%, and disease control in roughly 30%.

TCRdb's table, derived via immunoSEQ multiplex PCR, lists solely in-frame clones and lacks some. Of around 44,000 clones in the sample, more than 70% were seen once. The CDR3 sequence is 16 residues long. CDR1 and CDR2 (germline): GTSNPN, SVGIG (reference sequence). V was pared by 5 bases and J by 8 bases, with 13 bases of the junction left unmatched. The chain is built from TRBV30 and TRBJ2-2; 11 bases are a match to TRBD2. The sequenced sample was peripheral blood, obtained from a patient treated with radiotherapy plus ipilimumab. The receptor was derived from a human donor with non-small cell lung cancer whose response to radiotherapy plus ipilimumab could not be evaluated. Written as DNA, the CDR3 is TGTGCCTGGTCCCATACTAGCGGGAGATTTGGGGGGGAGCTGTTTTTT. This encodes CAWSHTSGRFGGELFF.